The entry that follows covers one T cell receptor beta chain sequence. Its target is unknown. The sample belongs to a study of T-cell reconstitution after alpha-beta-depleted transplantation in children. Findings and limits, study-wide: From newly produced T cells came most of the T-cell counts and diversity one year after transplant. Reportedly, roughly two months post-transplant, alpha-beta T cells arose from several hundred expanded graft clones.

Unique molecular identifiers were incorporated into the prepared TCRbeta library. TCRdb reanalysed the PCR reads using MiXCR and keeps one entry per CDR3 protein. Among approximately 300,000 distinct CDR3 sequences, 7.5% to 9% were seen once, and the ten largest hold about 9.1%. The CDR3 is 16 residues long. Trimming removed 3 bases from V and 0 bases from J, with 14 bases in between. Germline loops: CDR1 SQVTM, CDR2 ANQGSEA. Source: peripheral blood, taken 360 days after TCRalphabeta/CD19-depleted stem cell transplant. V is TRBV29-1 and J is TRBJ2-2; no reliable D call. The receptor's source is a female patient aged 2-15 years who had a stem cell transplant for Fanconi anemia, so the T cells may come from the graft donor. CDR3 protein: CSVEVQKTSNTGELFF. The CDR3 DNA reads TGCAGCGTTGAGGTACAGAAAACCTCGAACACCGGGGAGCTGTTTTTT.